The clone carrying this T cell receptor beta chain was detected only a few times. Antigen unknown. There are 15 residues in the CDR3. V was trimmed by 2 bases and J by 0 bases, leaving 11 bases between them. Germline loops: CDR1 GTSNPN, CDR2 SVGIG (reference sequence). Produced via immunoSEQ multiplex PCR; TCRdb's table is partial and in-frame only. The repertoire holds roughly 53,000 clones, with about 88% as singletons. This sample is part of a study of OX40 agonist ivuxolimab in advanced cancers. General study findings and limits: It was also the case that some nonresponders had low normalized T-cell clonal expansion.

The chain couples TRBV30 to TRBJ1-3; D remains unclear. The sequencing here drew on CD4+ or CD8+ T cells sorted from blood, taken in a trial of the OX40 agonist ivuxolimab. This clonotype was obtained from an adult with an advanced solid tumor such as melanoma, head and neck, liver or kidney cancer. This CDR3 is CAWSRMRDSGNTIYF. CDR3 nucleotides: TGTGCCTGGAGTCGTATGCGGGACTCTGGAAACACCATATATTTT.